Following are 20 T cell receptor beta chains from one sample sequenced in a study of blood T cells in healthy people across ages. Through a sample-barcoded 5' primer and a J-beta primer mix, a second PCR was run for roughly 6 to 12 cycles. MiXCR, run by TCRdb on the 5' RACE reads, gives a single entry per CDR3 protein. The data contain 750,000 or so distinct CDR3 sequences, roughly 25% of them singletons. The same specimen was also included in a second study, on T cells of mothers and their children.

Input material: blood. These TCRs come from a boy aged 5 to 17 in good health.

This clonotype was counted between two and nine times. This CDR3 is missing its conserved last phenylalanine or tryptophan, likely due to a read error. No DNA is shown, since the ends of the CDR3 on it are uncertain; the CDR3 is the one TCRdb lists. The rearrangement links TRBV12-3 or TRBV12-4 to TRBJ1-4; TRBD1 is the table's D call, not checked against the DNA. The CDR3 spans 9 residues, counting both ends. The CDR3 reads CASTSKGQV.

The chain is built from TRBV6-5 and TRBJ2-5; D unclear. The J call may be faulty, since TRBJ2-1 better matches the DNA end. CDR3 length: 15 residues. The germline CDR1 and CDR2 sequences are MNHEY and SVGAGI. The CDR3 nucleotides read TGTGCCAGCAGTTACGGGTCAGAGGACGGCAATGAGCAGTTCTTC. This encodes CASSYGSEDGNEQFF.

The sample holds a few counts of this clonotype. The CDR3 DNA reads TGTGCCAGCAGTCCTATGGGGGGTCAAGAGACCCAGTACTTC. It encodes CASSPMGGQETQYF. V and J are TRBV27 and TRBJ2-5; tentative D call: TRBD2 (6 bases). The CDR3 runs to 14 residues. V dropped 5 bases and J dropped 2 bases, with 12 bases sitting between them. The germline CDR1 and CDR2 sequences are MNHEY and SMNVEV (reference sequence).

This clonotype has just a few counts. The chain joins TRBV7-8 to TRBJ1-1; D call uncertain. The CDR3 runs to 11 residues. Germline assignment: CDR1 SGHVS and CDR2 FQNEAQ. Between the trimmed V and J ends, which lost 6 bases and 11 bases, there was a span of 13 bases. This chain's CDR3 is CASRIEVQAFF. CDR3 coding DNA: TGTGCCAGCAGAATAGAAGTGCAGGCTTTCTTT. Combining the CDR3 with reference TRBV7-8 and TRBJ1-1 gives the whole variable domain GAGVSQSPRYKVAKRGQDVALRCDPISGHVSLFWYQQALGQGPEFLTYFQNEAQLDKSGLPSDRFFAERPEGSVSTLKIQRTQQEDSAVYLCASRIEVQAFFGQGTRLTVV.

CDR3 in DNA: TGCGCCAGCAGCCAAGATCGTGGCTCGATGGGGCCCCTCCACTTT. It is translated as CASSQDRGSMGPLHF. This chain connects TRBV4-3 to TRBJ1-6; unclear D gene. This CDR3 is built from 15 residues. Trimming pared 0 bases from V and 13 bases from J, leaving 16 bases between. In germline, CDR1 is LGHNA, CDR2 YSLEER.

The rearrangement links TRBV7-9 to TRBJ1-6; D may be TRBD1 (6 bases). CDR1 and CDR2 (germline): SEHNR, FQNEAQ (reference sequence). The V end was cut by 5 bases, the J end by 8 bases, with 16 bases between. The CDR3 covers 15 residues. In nucleotides, the CDR3 is TGTGCCAGCAGCCCTCTCCGGGGGCATGATTCACCCCTCCACTTT. This translates into CASSPLRGHDSPLHF.

The chain uses TRBV6-2 or TRBV6-3 and TRBJ1-1, with unresolved D. CDR3 size: 12 residues. Germline V gene data show CDR1 as MNHEY and CDR2 as SVGEGT. Trimming shortened V by 5 bases and J by 2 bases, and 6 bases separated the two germline ends. The CDR3 loop reads CASSRPNTEAFF. In DNA, the CDR3 is TGTGCCAGCAGTCGACCAAACACTGAAGCTTTCTTT.

This clonotype showed up just a few times. This chain links TRBV28 with TRBJ1-1, with 9 bases lining up with TRBD1. CDR3 length: 16 amino acids. Trimming took 7 bases from V and 6 from J; bases not matched to a gene: 15. From germline, CDR1 is MDHEN and CDR2 SYDVKM. The CDR3 coding sequence is TGTGCCAGCAAGAGGGATCCGGGACAGGGAAGGTCTGAAGCTTTCTTT. This codes for CASKRDPGQGRSEAFF.

This sequence joins TRBV29-1 and TRBJ2-4; D is unclear. Trimming left V 3 bases short and J 3 bases short, with 15 bases between. Germline CDR1 and CDR2: SQVTM and ANQGSEA. This CDR3 has 15 amino acids. CDR3: CSVDGVQHGKNIQYF. In DNA, the CDR3 is TGCAGCGTTGATGGAGTACAGCACGGCAAAAACATTCAGTACTTC.

This clonotype appeared a few times. The chain has TRBV6-2 or TRBV6-3 and TRBJ2-5; D perhaps matches TRBD1 (6 bases). Germline values: CDR1 MNHEY, CDR2 SVGEGT. The CDR3 sequence is 13 residues long. Trimming shortened V by 9 bases and J by 4 bases, and 15 bases separated the two germline ends. The CDR3: CASTGQRGETQYF. CDR3 nucleotides: TGTGCCAGTACCGGACAGAGGGGAGAGACCCAGTACTTC.

The V gene is TRBV7-2, the J gene TRBJ2-3, with D perhaps TRBD2 (5 bases). The germline V and J ends were trimmed by 1 base and 1 base, with 9 bases remaining between them. Germline V CDR1 and CDR2: SGHTA, FQGNSA. This CDR3 region has 15 residues. CDR3 protein: CASSLDGSGTDTQYF. The CDR3 DNA is TGTGCCAGCAGCTTAGATGGTAGCGGCACAGATACGCAGTATTTT.

The rearrangement joins TRBV13 to TRBJ2-7; TRBD2 aligns across 7 bases. Germline assignment: CDR1 PRHDT and CDR2 FYEKMQ (reference sequence). The CDR3 is 13 residues long. Trimming removed 5 bases from V and 6 bases from J; junction bases left unmatched: 7. Written as DNA, the CDR3 is TGTGCCAGCAGCCCGGGAGGTCGGAGCGAGCAGTACTTC. The encoded protein is CASSPGGRSEQYF.

The chain recombines TRBV9 with TRBJ2-7; D is undetermined. The CDR3 extends over 14 amino acids. Trimming took off 3 bases at V and 0 bases at J, with 10 bases between the two ends. CDR1 is SGDLS, CDR2 YYNGEE, per germline. DNA for the CDR3: TGTGCCAGCAGCGCCGGAGTGTTCTCCTACGAGCAGTACTTC. The encoded protein is CASSAGVFSYEQYF.

This chain uses TRBV27 with TRBJ1-6, with 8 bases aligning to TRBD1. The CDR3 totals 14 residues. CDR1 is MNHEY and CDR2 is SMNVEV in the germline V gene (reference sequence). V lost 2 bases to trimming and J lost 13 bases; unmatched junction nucleotides: 7. The CDR3 bases are TGTGCCAGCAGTTTACCCGGACAGGGACGGCCCCTCCACTTT. Translated, it gives CASSLPGQGRPLHF.

The chain carries TRBV4-1 and TRBJ2-2; D is uncertain. This CDR3 is built from 15 residues. Looked up from germline, CDR1 is MGHRA and CDR2 is YSYEKL. V shed 2 bases and J shed 1 base, with 8 bases lying between them. CDR3 in amino acids: CASSQTQMNTGELFF. In DNA form, the CDR3 reads TGCGCCAGCAGCCAAACGCAGATGAACACCGGGGAGCTGTTTTTT.

Only a few counts were recorded for this clonotype. The rearrangement links TRBV9 to TRBJ2-2, with TRBD2 matching 10 bases. The germline V gene encodes CDR1 SGDLS and CDR2 YYNGEE. The CDR3 is 17 residues long. The J segment lost 1 base and the V segment lost 0 bases, leaving 3 bases of the junction unmatched. The CDR3, as DNA: TGTGCCAGCAGCGTAGTAGCTAGCGGGAGGAACACCGGGGAGCTGTTTTTT. Translating gives CASSVVASGRNTGELFF.

This sequence joins TRBV19 and TRBJ2-5, with 10 bases lining up with TRBD1. The trim removed 7 bases at V and 4 bases at J, leaving 9 bases unmatched. Germline values: CDR1 LNHDA, CDR2 SQIVND (reference sequence). CDR3 size: 15 residues. CDR3 coding DNA: TGTGCCAGTAATTCCGGGACAGGGGCAAGAGAGACCCAGTACTTC. Translation gives CASNSGTGARETQYF. Together with reference TRBV19 and TRBJ2-5, the CDR3 gives the full variable domain: DGGITQSPKYLFRKEGQNVTLSCEQNLNHDAMYWYRQDPGQGLRLIYYSQIVNDFQKGDIAEGYSVSREKKESFPLTVTSAQKNPTAFYLCASNSGTGARETQYFGPGTRLLVL.

In this sample, this clonotype turned up a few times. V and J are TRBV27 and TRBJ1-2, with a possible D match to TRBD1 (6 bases). Germline-derived CDR1 and CDR2 are MNHEY and SMNVEV (reference sequence). CDR3 length: 16 residues. V was shortened by 3 bases and J by 4 bases, with 18 bases between the two germline ends. The CDR3 region has the DNA TGTGCCAGCAGTTTCTCGGGGGCCTCAACCTTCTATGGCTACACCTTC. The encoded protein is CASSFSGASTFYGYTF.

This clonotype was seen only a few times. This chain connects TRBV18 to TRBJ1-1; D perhaps matches TRBD1 (6 bases). V was trimmed by 0 bases and J by 10 bases, leaving 9 bases between them. Looked up from germline, CDR1 is KGHSH and CDR2 is LQKENI. The length of the CDR3 is 12 residues. CDR3 sequence reads: CASSPPQGRAFF. The CDR3 DNA reads as TGTGCCAGCTCACCACCGCAGGGGAGAGCTTTCTTT.

This clonotype was detected only a few times. In DNA, the CDR3 is TGCAGTGCTAGGTCCCCTATCGACGGCACCGGGGAGCTGTTTTTT. It codes for CSARSPIDGTGELFF. This chain connects TRBV20-1 to TRBJ2-2; D is unresolved. The CDR3 spans 15 residues. Germline CDR1 DFQATT, CDR2 SNEGSKA (reference sequence). V lost 3 bases to trimming and J lost 4 bases, with 15 bases between them.